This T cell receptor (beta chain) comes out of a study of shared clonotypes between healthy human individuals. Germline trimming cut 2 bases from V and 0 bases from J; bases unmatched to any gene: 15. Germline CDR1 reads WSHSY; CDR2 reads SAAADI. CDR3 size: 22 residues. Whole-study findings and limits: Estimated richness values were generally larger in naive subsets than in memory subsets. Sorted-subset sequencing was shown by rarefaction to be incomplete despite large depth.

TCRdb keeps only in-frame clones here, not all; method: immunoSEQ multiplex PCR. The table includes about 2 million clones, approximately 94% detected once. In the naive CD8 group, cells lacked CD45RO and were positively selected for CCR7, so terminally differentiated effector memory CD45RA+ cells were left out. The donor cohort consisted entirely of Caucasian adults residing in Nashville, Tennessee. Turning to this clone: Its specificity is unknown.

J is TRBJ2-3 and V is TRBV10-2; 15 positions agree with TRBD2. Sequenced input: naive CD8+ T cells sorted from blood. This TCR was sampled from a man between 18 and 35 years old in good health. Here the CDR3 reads CASSEETAGLAGGGGSTDTQYF. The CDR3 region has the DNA TGCGCCAGCAGTGAGGAAACCGCGGGACTAGCGGGAGGAGGTGGGAGCACAGATACGCAGTATTTT.